This TCR beta chain was observed in a study of beta chain features in type 1 diabetes. Study outcomes and limitations: Among type 1 diabetes patients, VDJ junctions had fewer insertions and more deletions. It was among patients, rather than healthy donors, that naive, central memory and Treg TCRB repertoires appeared more similar.

This clone turned up a few times. Antigen: not known. CD45RO/CCR7/CD25/CD127/CD95/CD27 separated CD4+ naive, central memory, regulatory and stem cell-like memory cells by sorting. This CDR3 comprises 14 residues. Trimming took 7 bases from V and 0 from J; bases not matched to a gene: 2. Per the germline V gene, CDR1 is MNHNS and CDR2 is SASEGT. Sequencing targeted expressed TCRB transcripts, as all isolated RNA had been reverse transcribed. Data came from immunoSEQ multiplex PCR; TCRdb stores just in-frame clones and leaves some out. The sample records 150,000 or so clones, 9.2% being singletons. The sample taken for sequencing was central memory CD4+ T cells from blood. V gene TRBV6-1 combines with J gene TRBJ2-2, with 7 positions matching TRBD1. The source of this sequence is a man aged 18 to 29 in good health. The CDR3 DNA follows: TGTGCCAGCACCGGGACAGCGAACACCGGGGAGCTGTTTTTT. This sequence encodes CASTGTANTGELFF.